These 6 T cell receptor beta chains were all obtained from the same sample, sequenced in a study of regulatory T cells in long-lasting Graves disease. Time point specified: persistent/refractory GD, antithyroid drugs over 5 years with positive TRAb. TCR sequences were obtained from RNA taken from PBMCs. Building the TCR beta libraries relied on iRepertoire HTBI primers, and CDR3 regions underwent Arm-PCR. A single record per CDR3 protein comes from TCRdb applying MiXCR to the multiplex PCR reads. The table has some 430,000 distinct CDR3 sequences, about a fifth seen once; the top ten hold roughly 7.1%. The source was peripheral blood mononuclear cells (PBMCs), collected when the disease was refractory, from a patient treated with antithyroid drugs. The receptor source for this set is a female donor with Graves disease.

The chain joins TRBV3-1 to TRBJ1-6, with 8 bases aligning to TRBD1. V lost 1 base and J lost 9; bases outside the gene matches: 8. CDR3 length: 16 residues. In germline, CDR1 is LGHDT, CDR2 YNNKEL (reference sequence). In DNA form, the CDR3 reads TGTGCCAGCAGCCAAGGCGTAGGACAGGGAGGTTCACCCCTCCACTTT. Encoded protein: CASSQGVGQGGSPLHF.

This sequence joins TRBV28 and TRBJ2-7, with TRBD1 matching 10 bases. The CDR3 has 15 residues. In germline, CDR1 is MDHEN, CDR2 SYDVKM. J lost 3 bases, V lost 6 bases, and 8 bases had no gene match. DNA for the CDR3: TGTGCCAGCAGCTGGGGGCGGACAGGGGGCTACGAGCAGTACTTC. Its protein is CASSWGRTGGYEQYF. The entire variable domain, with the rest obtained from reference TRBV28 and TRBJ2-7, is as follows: DVKVTQSSRYLVKRTGEKVFLECVQDMDHENMFWYRQDPGLGLRLIYFSYDVKMKEKGDIPEGYSVSREKKERFSLILESASTNQTSMYLCASSWGRTGGYEQYFGPGTRLTVT.

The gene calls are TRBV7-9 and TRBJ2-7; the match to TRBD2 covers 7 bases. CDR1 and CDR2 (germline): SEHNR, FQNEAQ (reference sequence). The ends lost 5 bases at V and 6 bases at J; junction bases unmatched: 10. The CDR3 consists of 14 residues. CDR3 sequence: CASSGRQGRAEQYF. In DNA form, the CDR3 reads TGTGCCAGCAGCGGCAGGCAAGGGAGGGCCGAGCAGTACTTC.

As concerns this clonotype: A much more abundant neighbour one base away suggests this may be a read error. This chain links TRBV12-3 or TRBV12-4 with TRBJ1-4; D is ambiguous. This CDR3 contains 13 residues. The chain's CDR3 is CASRQGQGEKPFF. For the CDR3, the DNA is TGTGCCAGCAGACAAGGTCAAGGCGAAAAACCGTTTTTT.

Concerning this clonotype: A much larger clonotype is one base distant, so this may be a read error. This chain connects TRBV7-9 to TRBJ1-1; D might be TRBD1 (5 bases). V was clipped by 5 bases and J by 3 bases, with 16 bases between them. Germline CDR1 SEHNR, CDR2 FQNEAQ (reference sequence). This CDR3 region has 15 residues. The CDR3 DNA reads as TGTGCCAGCAGCCAGACACAGGACAAGGACACTGAAGCTTTCTTT. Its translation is CASSQTQDKDTEAFF.

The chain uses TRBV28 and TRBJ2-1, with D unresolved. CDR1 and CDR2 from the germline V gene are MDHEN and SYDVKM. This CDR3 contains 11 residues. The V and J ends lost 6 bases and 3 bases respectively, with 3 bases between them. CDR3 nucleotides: TGTGCCAGCAGGCTCTACAATGAGCAGTTCTTC. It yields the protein CASRLYNEQFF.